These T cell receptor beta chains were read from a single sample in a study of blood T cell repertoires in COVID-19. Assay used: immunoSEQ multiplex PCR; TCRdb lists only in-frame clones, some missing. The table lists approximately 270,000 clones, over 75% of them singletons. The sample taken for sequencing was PBMCs or T cells enriched from blood (not recorded which). Receptors originate from a man aged 35-49 years who had recovered from COVID-19. The CDR3 runs from the conserved cysteine through the conserved F or W. The D gene is left open where the match is weak. Clone size is shown for a subset of rows, as once, few, many or a class of expanded clone.

cdr3_aa cdr3_nt v_call d_call j_call clone_size
CASSYDRANYGYTF TGTGCCAGCAGTTACGACAGGGCTAACTATGGCTACACCTTC TRBV3-1/TRBV3-2 TRBD1 TRBJ1-2 NA
CASSFRQGTYEQYF TGTGCCAGCAGCTTCCGACAGGGGACCTACGAGCAGTACTTC TRBV7-8 TRBD1 TRBJ2-7 few
CAISESRRVTIGELFF TGTGCCATCAGTGAGTCCAGGCGGGTAACGATCGGGGAGCTGTTTTTT TRBV10-3 NA TRBJ2-2 NA
CASSPRWRGYTEAFF TGTGCCAGCAGCCCCCGGTGGAGGGGATACACTGAAGCTTTCTTT TRBV7-6 NA TRBJ1-1 NA
CASSQDGGRGAPPETQYF TGTGCCAGCAGCCAAGATGGTGGGAGGGGAGCACCCCCGGAGACCCAGTACTTC TRBV4-2 TRBD2 TRBJ2-5 NA
CASSLTTDTQYF TGCGCCAGCAGCTTAACAACAGATACGCAGTATTTT TRBV5-1 NA TRBJ2-3 NA
CASTRGTGDTEAFF TGCGCCAGCACCCGAGGGACAGGGGACACTGAAGCTTTCTTT TRBV5-1 TRBD1 TRBJ1-1 NA
CASAGGSSNEKLFF TGTGCCAGTGCAGGGGGCTCTTCTAATGAAAAACTGTTTTTT TRBV2 TRBD1 TRBJ1-4 once
CATPVGGGGGNEQFF TGTGCCACCCCTGTCGGCGGGGGGGGAGGGAATGAGCAGTTCTTC TRBV7-9 TRBD2 TRBJ2-1 few
CASSHIAGGRSSYNEQFF TGCGCCAGCAGCCATATAGCGGGGGGGCGTAGCTCCTACAATGAGCAGTTCTTC TRBV4-3 TRBD2 TRBJ2-1 NA
CASSLTLAGLAGAIDTQYF TGTGCCAGCAGCCTCACTCTCGCCGGACTAGCGGGGGCCATAGATACGCAGTATTTT TRBV7-2 TRBD2 TRBJ2-3 NA
CASSPDRGTSYEQYF TGTGCCAGCAGTCCGGACAGGGGCACCTCCTACGAGCAGTACTTC TRBV7-9 TRBD1 TRBJ2-7 NA
CASSLSGKYNSPLHF TGTGCCAGCAGCTTATCAGGGAAGTATAATTCACCCCTCCACTTT TRBV11-2 NA TRBJ1-6 NA
CASSERREAYNEQFF TGTGCCAGCAGTGAAAGGCGGGAGGCCTACAATGAGCAGTTCTTC TRBV2 TRBD2 TRBJ2-1 NA
CASSDGTNNQPQHF TGCGCCAGCAGCGATGGGACAAACAATCAGCCCCAGCATTTT TRBV5-1 NA TRBJ1-5 NA
CASSPRSGELFF TGTGCCAGTAGCCCCCGGTCCGGGGAGCTGTTTTTT TRBV19 NA TRBJ2-2 NA
CASSAGGYRQGYTDTQYF TGTGCCAGCAGCGCCGGTGGATACAGACAGGGATACACAGATACGCAGTATTTT TRBV7-9 TRBD1 TRBJ2-3 NA
CASSLGTDEQYF TGTGCCAGCAGCCTCGGGACAGACGAGCAGTACTTC TRBV13 TRBD1 TRBJ2-7 NA
CASSDRGSTDTQYF TGTGCCAGTAGCGACAGGGGGAGCACAGATACGCAGTATTTT TRBV3-1/TRBV3-2 TRBD1 TRBJ2-3 NA
CASSRTSGGAYQETQYF TGTGCCAGCAGTCGGACTAGCGGGGGGGCGTACCAAGAGACCCAGTACTTC TRBV28 TRBD2 TRBJ2-5 NA
CASSIVGGDNEQFF TGTGCCAGTAGTATAGTAGGGGGCGACAATGAGCAGTTCTTC TRBV19 TRBD1 TRBJ2-1 NA
CASSTGLWATGELFF TGTGCCAGCAGTACAGGGCTATGGGCCACCGGGGAGCTGTTTTTT TRBV6-2/TRBV6-3 NA TRBJ2-2 many
CASSPRQGYGYTF TGTGCCAGCAGCCCGAGACAGGGCTATGGCTACACCTTC TRBV7-9 TRBD1 TRBJ1-2 NA
CSVEEGDRTNTGELFF TGCAGCGTTGAAGAGGGGGACAGAACGAACACCGGGGAGCTGTTTTTT TRBV29-1 TRBD1 TRBJ2-2 NA
CASRRGRGGEKLFF TGTGCCAGCAGACGGGGCAGGGGTGGTGAAAAACTGTTTTTT TRBV7-8 NA TRBJ1-4 NA
CASSLLGTASSYNEQFF TGCGCCAGCAGCTTGCTCGGGACAGCGAGCTCCTACAATGAGCAGTTCTTC TRBV5-1 TRBD1 TRBJ2-1 NA
CASSLGGRASDTQYF TGCGCCAGCAGCTTGGGCGGGAGGGCCTCAGATACGCAGTATTTT TRBV5-1 TRBD2 TRBJ2-3 few
CASSYTTRGAYEQYF TGTGCCAGCAGTTACACGACCAGGGGGGCCTACGAGCAGTACTTC TRBV6-5 NA TRBJ2-7 NA
CASGPPTSATANEQFF TGTGCTAGTGGTCCCCCGACTAGCGCCACAGCAAATGAGCAGTTCTTC TRBV12-5 TRBD2 TRBJ2-1 once
CAISESGGSENQPQHF TGTGCCATCAGTGAGTCGGGGGGGTCAGAAAATCAGCCCCAGCATTTT TRBV10-3 NA TRBJ1-5 NA
CASSLASGGQLETQYF TGCGCCAGCAGCTTGGCCTCGGGAGGGCAGCTGGAGACCCAGTACTTC TRBV5-1 TRBD2 TRBJ2-5 NA
CASSLANPQETQYF TGCGCCAGCAGCTTGGCCAATCCCCAAGAGACCCAGTACTTC TRBV5-1 NA TRBJ2-5 NA
CASSLPGRDGYTF TGTGCCAGCAGCTTACCAGGGAGGGATGGCTACACCTTC TRBV7-3 NA TRBJ1-2 few
CASSLTGSNIQYF TGTGCCAGCAGTTTAACAGGATCAAACATTCAGTACTTC TRBV12-3/TRBV12-4 NA TRBJ2-4 NA
CASSITSDSYNEQFF TGTGCCAGTAGCATCACTAGCGACTCCTACAATGAGCAGTTCTTC TRBV19 TRBD2 TRBJ2-1 NA
CAGEGVGYGYTF TGTGCCGGGGAGGGGGTGGGGTATGGCTACACCTTC TRBV6-5 NA TRBJ1-2 NA
CASSRGQGGRDTQYF TGTGCCAGCAGCCGAGGACAGGGGGGGCGAGATACGCAGTATTTT TRBV7-9 TRBD1 TRBJ2-3 NA
CASSTGTALNSPLHF TGTGCCAGCAGCACCGGGACAGCATTGAATTCACCCCTCCACTTT TRBV7-2 TRBD1 TRBJ1-6 NA
CASSRDRGPGANVLTF TGTGCCAGCAGCAGGGACAGGGGGCCCGGGGCCAACGTCCTGACTTTC TRBV5-4 TRBD1 TRBJ2-6 once
CASSQGAYLNTEAFF TGCGCCAGCAGCCAAGGAGCTTATTTGAACACTGAAGCTTTCTTT TRBV4-3 NA TRBJ1-1 NA
CASSSMTSAGYNEQFF TGTGCCAGCAGCTCCATGACTAGCGCCGGGTACAATGAGCAGTTCTTC TRBV7-9 TRBD2 TRBJ2-1 NA
CASSLVSSYEQYF TGTGCCAGCAGCTTAGTTAGCTCCTACGAGCAGTACTTC TRBV7-9 NA TRBJ2-7 NA
CASRASGTTGELFF TGTGCCAGCAGAGCTAGCGGAACCACCGGGGAGCTGTTTTTT TRBV4-2 TRBD2 TRBJ2-2 once
CASRSGQINSPLHF TGTGCCAGCAGGTCGGGACAGATTAATTCACCCCTCCACTTT TRBV28 TRBD1 TRBJ1-6 NA
CSVEVVDMQETQYF TGCAGCGTTGAAGTGGTGGACATGCAAGAGACCCAGTACTTC TRBV29-1 NA TRBJ2-5 NA
CAWSLRGGVPRYYGYTF TGTGCCTGGAGCTTAAGAGGGGGGGTCCCTCGATACTATGGCTACACCTTC TRBV30 NA TRBJ1-2 few
CASSILTGPYNEQFF TGTGCCAGCAGCATCCTTACAGGGCCATACAATGAGCAGTTCTTC TRBV28 NA TRBJ2-1 NA
CSVVGTAAYEQYF TGCAGCGTTGTAGGGACAGCCGCCTACGAGCAGTACTTC TRBV29-1 TRBD1 TRBJ2-7 NA
CASSPNQGAVEAFF TGTGCCAGCTCACCAAATCAGGGGGCAGTTGAAGCTTTCTTT TRBV18 TRBD1 TRBJ1-1 NA
CASSIAGGSQPQHF TGCGCCAGCAGCATCGCAGGGGGCTCTCAGCCCCAGCATTTT TRBV5-1 TRBD1 TRBJ1-5 NA
CASSIRTGGEAFF TGTGCCAGCAGCATCCGGACAGGTGGTGAAGCTTTCTTT TRBV7-8 TRBD1 TRBJ1-1 many
CASSKRTSIYEQYF TGTGCCAGTAGTAAGAGGACTAGCATCTACGAGCAGTACTTC TRBV19 TRBD2 TRBJ2-7 NA